Below are 26 T cell receptor beta chains sequenced from a single sample in a study of T cell changes during pregnancy in multiple sclerosis. Clones were read by immunoSEQ multiplex PCR, and TCRdb kept only the in-frame ones, dropping some. The repertoire holds 25,000 to 40,000 clones, with 91% as singletons. Sequenced material: CD8+ T cells from peripheral blood mononuclear cells, taken in the second trimester of pregnancy. The receptors stem from a female donor in good health, enrolled as a control in a pregnancy study.

The rearrangement links TRBV27 to TRBJ2-1; D is unresolved. Germline V gives CDR1 MNHEY, CDR2 SMNVEV (reference sequence). The CDR3 totals 12 residues. Trimming took 8 bases from V and 3 from J, leaving 8 bases between them. This CDR3 reads CASRRGYNEQFF. The CDR3 region has the DNA TGTGCCAGCCGAAGAGGCTACAATGAGCAGTTCTTC.

This clone showed up just a few times. The chain links TRBV6-5 to TRBJ1-6; D gene uncertain. Trimming shortened V by 4 bases and J by 9 bases, and 16 bases separated the two germline ends. In germline, CDR1 is MNHEY, CDR2 SVGAGI. The CDR3 runs 15 residues. The CDR3 region is CASSSLGFRSSPLHF. In DNA, the CDR3 is TGTGCCAGCAGTTCTCTGGGTTTTAGGAGTTCACCCCTCCACTTT.

This clone appeared a few times. The J gene is TRBJ1-2, the V gene TRBV4-2; 8 bases are shared with TRBD1. Germline V gives CDR1 LGHNA, CDR2 YNFKEQ. The CDR3 is 16 amino acids. Germline trimming cut 1 base from V and 3 bases from J; bases unmatched to any gene: 7. CDR3 region: CASSQAVTGDYYGYTF. The CDR3 nucleotides are TGTGCCAGCAGCCAAGCTGTGACAGGGGACTACTATGGCTACACCTTC.

The V and J genes are TRBV2 and TRBJ1-1; D gene uncertain. V was shortened by 8 bases and J by 7 bases, with 8 bases between the two germline ends. The CDR3 totals 10 residues. Germline CDR1 and CDR2: SNHLY and FYNNEI. CDR3 protein: CASSGIEAFF. DNA of the CDR3: TGTGCCAGCTCCGGGATTGAAGCTTTCTTT.

CDR3 sequence (DNA): TGCGCCAGCAGCCAAGGTTGGGCTAGCGGGCAAGAGACCCAGTACTTC. It codes for CASSQGWASGQETQYF. The chain couples TRBV4-3 to TRBJ2-5; TRBD2 agrees at 8 bases. This CDR3 is built from 16 residues. Germline lookup yields CDR1 LGHNA and CDR2 YSLEER. V lost 1 base, J lost 2 bases, and 6 bases stayed unmatched.

This clone showed up just a few times. The V call is TRBV19, the J call TRBJ1-6; no firm D call. The CDR3 has 17 residues. Looked up from germline, CDR1 is LNHDA and CDR2 is SQIVND (reference sequence). V was trimmed by 2 bases and J by 10 bases, leaving 21 bases between them. The CDR3 protein is CASSITPTEDSWSPLHF. For the CDR3, the DNA is TGTGCCAGTAGTATAACCCCCACGGAGGATTCTTGGTCACCCCTCCACTTT.

The CDR3 reads CASSQDRGQVTGELFF. DNA for the CDR3: TGCGCCAGCAGCCAAGATCGGGGACAGGTCACCGGGGAGCTGTTTTTT. The chain uses TRBV4-3 and TRBJ2-2; 8 bases line up with TRBD1. Germline V CDR1 and CDR2: LGHNA, YSLEER. V dropped 0 bases and J dropped 4; count of bases not matched to a gene: 4. CDR3 length: 16 residues.

The chain links TRBV4-3 to TRBJ2-1; perhaps TRBD2 as D (6 bases). The CDR3 length is 11 residues. Trimming left V 1 base short and J 13 bases short, with 8 bases between. Germline-derived CDR1 and CDR2 are LGHNA and YSLEER. DNA for the CDR3: TGCGCCAGCAGCCAAGGGAGGGAACAGTTCTTC. Its translation is CASSQGREQFF.

The chain recombines TRBV2 with TRBJ1-1, with 7 bases lining up with TRBD1. The CDR3 is made up of 12 amino acids. In germline, CDR1 is SNHLY, CDR2 FYNNEI. V was clipped by 10 bases and J by 7 bases; unmatched bases: 9. CDR3 residues: CATARGQNEAFF. For the CDR3, the DNA is TGTGCCACCGCCCGGGGACAGAATGAAGCTTTCTTT.

The V gene is TRBV5-1, the J gene TRBJ2-1; 15 bases are a match to TRBD2. The germline gives CDR1 SGHRS, CDR2 YFSETQ. V was pared by 4 bases and J by 7 bases, with 6 bases of the junction left unmatched. The CDR3 runs 16 residues. The CDR3 nucleotides are TGCGCCAGCAGCCCGGGACTAGCGGGGGGTTTTAATGAGCAGTTCTTC. It codes for CASSPGLAGGFNEQFF.

In DNA form, the CDR3 reads TGCGCCAGCAGCCAAGATCGCGAGCGGGGGGTTGGCACCGGGGAGCTGTTTTTT. It yields the protein CASSQDRERGVGTGELFF. The chain recombines TRBV4-1 with TRBJ2-2; 9 bases are a match to TRBD2. CDR1 is MGHRA, CDR2 YSYEKL, per germline. The CDR3 is 18 amino acids. Unmatched junction bases numbered 9, after V lost 0 bases and J lost 4 bases.

This clone was picked up a small number of times. This chain uses TRBV9 with TRBJ1-1; no firm D call. V was trimmed by 4 bases and J by 6 bases, leaving 16 bases between them. Per the germline V gene, CDR1 is SGDLS and CDR2 is YYNGEE. This CDR3 region has 14 residues. The CDR3 DNA follows: TGTGCCAGCAGCCCTCTTCGGGTGGCCGCTGAAGCTTTCTTT. It yields the protein CASSPLRVAAEAFF.

J is TRBJ2-7 and V is TRBV4-1, with 10 bases that match TRBD1. The CDR3 is made up of 14 amino acids. The germline V gene encodes CDR1 MGHRA and CDR2 YSYEKL. V dropped 3 bases and J dropped 5; count of bases not matched to a gene: 4. CDR3 sequence (DNA): TGCGCCAGCAGCCACGGACAGGGGGACCACGAGCAGTACTTC. Protein product: CASSHGQGDHEQYF.

V is TRBV5-6 and J is TRBJ1-2; the D gene is possibly TRBD1 (5 bases). Germline loops: CDR1 SGHDT, CDR2 YYEEEE. V dropped 7 bases and J dropped 5 bases, with 15 bases sitting between them. This CDR3 has 13 residues. DNA for the CDR3: TGTGCCAGCGTAGAACAGGCGAAATATGGCTACACCTTC. Translated: CASVEQAKYGYTF.

This rearrangement joins TRBV7-9 to TRBJ2-1; tentative D call: TRBD1 (6 bases). Trimming stripped 4 bases from V and 2 bases from J, with 21 bases between. This CDR3 has 18 amino acids. Per the germline V gene, CDR1 is SEHNR and CDR2 is FQNEAQ (reference sequence). CDR3 sequence (DNA): TGTGCCAGCAGCTCCTTAGGGGCATATGGGGGCGCCTACAATGAGCAGTTCTTC. This encodes CASSSLGAYGGAYNEQFF.

V and J are TRBV7-6 and TRBJ2-2; 9 bases agree with TRBD2. The CDR3 length is 18 residues. V was clipped by 8 bases and J by 5 bases; unmatched bases: 18. Germline V gives CDR1 SGHVS, CDR2 FNYEAQ. CDR3 in DNA: TGTGCCAGCCGGGCGCTCCTCGGCGGGGGGGCGGGAACCGGGGAGCTGTTTTTT. Translated: CASRALLGGGAGTGELFF.

The chain employs TRBV27 and TRBJ1-2; D remains ambiguous. Trimming stripped 4 bases from V and 3 bases from J, with 12 bases between. The germline gives CDR1 MNHEY, CDR2 SMNVEV (reference sequence). This CDR3 contains 14 residues. The CDR3 reads CASSSYMEDYGYTF. In nucleotides, the CDR3 is TGTGCCAGCAGTTCCTATATGGAGGACTATGGCTACACCTTC.

The rearrangement joins TRBV27 to TRBJ2-5, with D unresolved. CDR1 is MNHEY and CDR2 is SMNVEV in the germline V gene (reference sequence). Trimming took 0 bases from V and 4 from J, leaving 12 bases between them. The CDR3 contains 15 residues. In DNA, the CDR3 is TGTGCCAGCAGTTTATCGGCCGGGTTGGGAGAGACCCAGTACTTC. It translates to CASSLSAGLGETQYF.

This rearrangement joins TRBV27 to TRBJ1-5, with unresolved D. The CDR3 covers 14 residues. The germline V and J ends were trimmed by 2 bases and 7 bases, with 12 bases remaining between them. Germline V CDR1 and CDR2: MNHEY, SMNVEV (reference sequence). CDR3 loop: CASSLIGEGQPQHF. The CDR3, as DNA: TGTGCCAGCAGTTTAATTGGGGAGGGCCAGCCCCAGCATTTT.

The genes are TRBV11-1 and TRBJ2-3; D gene ambiguous. The germline V and J ends were trimmed by 2 bases and 6 bases, with 6 bases remaining between them. Germline CDR1 and CDR2: SGHAT and FQDESV (reference sequence). The CDR3 consists of 12 residues. CDR3 protein: CASSLLEDTQYF. For the CDR3, the DNA is TGTGCCAGCAGCTTACTCGAGGATACGCAGTATTTT.

This clone was picked up a small number of times. The sample holds other DNA sequences that translate to the same CDR3. The chain joins TRBV19 to TRBJ1-1; D gene unclear. Germline CDR1 reads LNHDA; CDR2 reads SQIVND (reference sequence). V was trimmed by 1 base and J by 7 bases, leaving 7 bases between them. The CDR3 has 12 residues. The CDR3 DNA reads as TGTGCCAGTAGTATAGGTAGAATTGAAGCTTTCTTT. Its translation: CASSIGRIEAFF.

The V call is TRBV19, the J call TRBJ1-1; 9 bases agree with TRBD1. Germline-derived CDR1 and CDR2 are LNHDA and SQIVND (reference sequence). V lost 6 bases and J lost 5; bases outside the gene matches: 10. This CDR3 is 15 amino acids long. The CDR3 bases are TGTGCCAGTAGCTTGAACAGGGGGCCCAGGACTGAAGCTTTCTTT. This sequence encodes CASSLNRGPRTEAFF. Full variable domain (rest looked up from reference TRBV19 and TRBJ1-1): DGGITQSPKYLFRKEGQNVTLSCEQNLNHDAMYWYRQDPGQGLRLIYYSQIVNDFQKGDIAEGYSVSREKKESFPLTVTSAQKNPTAFYLCASSLNRGPRTEAFFGQGTRLTVV.

V and J are TRBV4-1 and TRBJ2-3, with 8 bases lining up with TRBD1. CDR1 and CDR2 from the germline V gene are MGHRA and YSYEKL. Unmatched junction bases numbered 2, after V lost 3 bases and J lost 6 bases. The CDR3 contains 13 residues. For the CDR3, the DNA is TGCGCCAGCAGCCAGGACAGGGTGGATACGCAGTATTTT. Encoded protein: CASSQDRVDTQYF.

This clone was seen just once. The V and J genes are TRBV19 and TRBJ1-5; weak D call: TRBD1 (6 bases). Between the trimmed V and J ends, which lost 2 bases and 8 bases, there was a span of 22 bases. The CDR3 has 17 residues. Germline assignment: CDR1 LNHDA and CDR2 SQIVND (reference sequence). The CDR3 region is CASSIIFAGGAMEPQHF. DNA of the CDR3: TGTGCCAGTAGTATAATTTTTGCTGGGGGGGCTATGGAGCCCCAGCATTTT.

This chain links TRBV6-5 with TRBJ1-5, with a possible D match to TRBD1 (6 bases). The V gene's germline CDR1 is MNHEY and CDR2 SVGAGI. V lost 6 bases, J lost 0 bases, and 12 bases lay in between. CDR3 size: 15 residues. CDR3 sequence (DNA): TGTGCCAGCAGACGCGACAGGTATAGCAATCAGCCCCAGCATTTT. This sequence encodes CASRRDRYSNQPQHF.

The chain uses TRBV27 and TRBJ2-2; the match to TRBD2 covers 8 bases. Losses at the gene ends were 8 bases for V and 5 bases for J; bases not matched to a gene: 10. The CDR3 contains 15 residues. CDR1 and CDR2 (germline): MNHEY, SMNVEV (reference sequence). CDR3 nucleotide sequence: TGTGCCAGCGCTCCGGGGGGGCTGGGAACCGGGGAGCTGTTTTTT. Its protein product is CASAPGGLGTGELFF.